This T cell receptor (beta chain) was recorded in a study of blood T cell repertoires in COVID-19. Whole-study context: Samples taken during acute and convalescent COVID-19 were collected in the United States, Italy and Spain. T cells, B-cell-depleted T cells, or PBMCs supplied cDNA or gDNA.

The CDR3 spans 16 residues. CDR1 is MNHEY, CDR2 SMNVEV, per germline (reference sequence). V lost 3 bases, J lost 0 bases, and 5 bases stayed unmatched. Original processing methods: Nucleated cell counts were estimated from reference gene primer amplification. Assay used: immunoSEQ multiplex PCR; TCRdb lists only in-frame clones, some missing. V and J calls and clone size come straight from that table; D and trimming were deduced from the DNA. The profile shows some 130,000 clones, approximately 83% of them singletons. The sequenced material came from peripheral blood. The rearrangement links TRBV27 to TRBJ1-5; TRBD1 aligns across 7 bases. The clonotype comes from a man aged 40-49 years with active or convalescent COVID-19. CDR3 coding DNA: TGTGCCAGCAGTTTGGTGGGACAGACTAGCAATCAGCCCCAGCATTTT. Protein product: CASSLVGQTSNQPQHF.